This TCR beta chain was observed in a study of blood T cells in healthy people across ages. Looking at the study overall: Per two T cells, about one barcoded beta molecule was captured through template switching.

Findings and caveats of the study: Compared with aged donors, long-lived donors showed fewer expanded clones, suggesting selection. Age advanced and TCR beta diversity per million T cells fell, roughly linearly.

The authors isolated at least 7 million PBMCs per sample. CDR1 and CDR2 (germline): SGHTA, FQGNSA. V was cut by 5 bases and J by 2 bases, with 15 bases left in between. This CDR3 is 15 amino acids long. About this clonotype itself: Its specificity is unknown.

Through a sample-barcoded 5' primer and a J-beta primer mix, a second PCR was run for roughly 6 to 12 cycles. TCRdb re-analysed the 5' RACE reads in MiXCR, keeping a single row per CDR3 protein. The table lists about 1.6 million distinct CDR3 sequences, almost 35% of them singletons. The source of this sequence is a woman in her thirties in good health. The sequenced material came from blood. The V call is TRBV7-2, the J call TRBJ2-5; no clear D. The CDR3 DNA reads TGTGCCAGCAGCCTCGTGACGAGATTGCAAGAGACCCAGTACTTC. Amino acid sequence: CASSLVTRLQETQYF.